This passage covers 18 T cell receptor beta chains from one sample sequenced in a study of OX40 agonist ivuxolimab in advanced cancers. The repertoire was sequenced with immunoSEQ multiplex PCR; TCRdb's copy has only in-frame clones and lacks some. This sample carries roughly 23,000 clones, over 75% of them seen once, and the ten largest clones take approximately 15%. Sample: CD4+ or CD8+ T cells sorted from blood, taken in a trial of the OX40 agonist ivuxolimab. Receptor source: an adult with an advanced solid tumor such as melanoma, head and neck, liver or kidney cancer.

The chain carries TRBV4-3 and TRBJ1-1; no clear D. CDR1 and CDR2 from the germline V gene are LGHNA and YSLEER. V lost 0 bases and J lost 3, with 8 bases in between. The CDR3 has 14 amino acids. For the CDR3, the DNA is TGCGCCAGCAGCCAAGAGGAAGGGTACACTGAAGCTTTCTTT. This codes for CASSQEEGYTEAFF.

This chain links TRBV29-1 with TRBJ1-2; no reliable D call. The length of the CDR3 is 12 residues. CDR1 and CDR2 (germline): SQVTM, ANQGSEA. Deletions cut 0 bases from V and 7 bases from J, with 9 bases between. CDR3 loop: CSVEDGKGGYTF. CDR3 bases: TGCAGCGTTGAAGATGGGAAGGGTGGCTACACCTTC.

This chain uses TRBV20-1 with TRBJ1-2; D ambiguous. CDR1 is DFQATT and CDR2 is SNEGSKA in the germline V gene (reference sequence). Trimming removed 4 bases at V and 4 bases at J, with 7 bases between. This CDR3 comprises 11 residues. The CDR3: CSATSSYGYTF. CDR3 in DNA: TGCAGTGCTACCAGCAGCTATGGCTACACCTTC.

The rearrangement links TRBV4-3 to TRBJ2-7, with D possibly matching TRBD1 (7 bases). Germline V gene sequence: CDR1 LGHNA, CDR2 YSLEER. The CDR3 has 14 residues. The V gene lost 1 base and the J gene lost 7 bases, with 14 bases spanning the gap. As DNA, the CDR3 is TGCGCCAGCAGCCAAGGCAGGGGGGAATTTGAGCAGTACTTC. Translation: CASSQGRGEFEQYF.

The chain is built from TRBV5-8 and TRBJ2-1, with D perhaps assigned TRBD1 or TRBD2 (6 bases each). Germline loops: CDR1 SGHTS, CDR2 YDEGEE. The CDR3 covers 16 residues. V lost 0 bases and J 2 bases, leaving 12 bases between the germline ends. CDR3 loop: CASSLAGALTYNEQFF. As DNA, the CDR3 is TGTGCCAGCAGCTTGGCGGGGGCACTTACCTACAATGAGCAGTTCTTC.

V usage is TRBV6-5 and J usage is TRBJ1-5; no reliable D call. The CDR3 spans 12 residues. Germline CDR1 reads MNHEY; CDR2 reads SVGAGI. Trimming cost V 10 bases and J 3 bases, with 10 bases left between them. The CDR3 bases are TGTGCCATCTCCGGGGTCAATCAGCCCCAGCATTTT. This gives the protein CAISGVNQPQHF.

The V gene is TRBV27, the J gene TRBJ1-2; 12 nucleotides agree with TRBD1. The CDR3 totals 15 residues. Looked up from germline, CDR1 is MNHEY and CDR2 is SMNVEV (reference sequence). With 8 bases clipped from V and 6 bases from J, the junction kept 10 bases outside the gene matches. CDR3 loop: CASGTGTGGDHGYTF. DNA of the CDR3: TGTGCCAGCGGAACCGGGACAGGGGGCGACCATGGCTACACCTTC.

The V gene is TRBV19, the J gene TRBJ2-3; D possibly matches TRBD1 or TRBD2 (5 bases each). Germline CDR1 and CDR2: LNHDA and SQIVND (reference sequence). There are 17 residues in the CDR3. V was shortened by 3 bases and J by 1 base, with 17 bases between the two germline ends. The DNA for the CDR3 is TGTGCCAGTAGTATTTCGGGGCTAACCTTACGCACAGATACGCAGTATTTT. Translated: CASSISGLTLRTDTQYF.

The gene calls are TRBV7-6 and TRBJ1-1, with D possibly TRBD1 on 5 matching bases. The CDR3 covers 12 residues. The V end was cut by 1 base, the J end by 11 bases, with 11 bases between. The germline gives CDR1 SGHVS, CDR2 FNYEAQ. CDR3: CASSLGGMEAFF. The CDR3, as DNA: TGTGCCAGCAGCTTAGGGGGCATGGAGGCTTTCTTT.

V usage is TRBV4-3 and J usage is TRBJ1-1; no definite D call. CDR3 length: 11 residues. V shed 4 bases and J shed 6 bases, with 6 bases lying between them. Germline CDR1 is LGHNA and CDR2 is YSLEER. CDR3 coding DNA: TGCGCCAGCAGCCGGGGTTCTGAAGCTTTCTTT. This translates into CASSRGSEAFF.

This clone was detected only once. The J gene is TRBJ2-7, the V gene TRBV9; D is unclear. Trimming pared 4 bases from V and 6 bases from J, leaving 14 bases between. This CDR3 comprises 13 residues. Germline CDR1 reads SGDLS; CDR2 reads YYNGEE. CDR3 residues: CASSPRISSEQYF. Written as DNA, the CDR3 is TGTGCCAGCAGCCCCCGGATCTCGTCCGAGCAGTACTTC.

The V and J genes are TRBV5-1 and TRBJ2-7; D not certain. This CDR3 has 14 residues. Per germline, CDR1 SGHRS and CDR2 YFSETQ. The ends were cut back, 4 bases at V and 0 bases at J, with 11 bases in the middle. CDR3 bases: TGCGCCAGCAGCCAGCCTGACACCTCCTACGAGCAGTACTTC. Its translation: CASSQPDTSYEQYF.

The chain links TRBV27 to TRBJ1-5; 8 nucleotides match TRBD1. The CDR3 runs 17 residues. With 1 base clipped from V and 2 bases from J, the junction kept 7 bases outside the gene matches. Germline loops: CDR1 MNHEY, CDR2 SMNVEV (reference sequence). For the CDR3, the DNA is TGTGCCAGCAGTTTATTAGCGGACAGGGAAGGCAATCAGCCCCAGCATTTT. Encoded protein: CASSLLADREGNQPQHF.

The chain has TRBV9 and TRBJ2-1; D remains ambiguous. Germline-derived CDR1 and CDR2 are SGDLS and YYNGEE. This CDR3 is built from 15 residues. Trimming removed 3 bases from V and 0 bases from J, with 10 bases in between. This CDR3 reads CASSAPPGSYNEQFF. The CDR3, as DNA: TGTGCCAGCAGCGCGCCACCGGGCTCCTACAATGAGCAGTTCTTC.

The chain combines TRBV11-2 with TRBJ2-1; TRBD2 aligns across 10 bases. Germline assignment: CDR1 SGHAT and CDR2 FQNNGV. V was clipped by 4 bases and J by 2 bases; unmatched bases: 11. The CDR3 is 18 residues long. CDR3 residues: CASSSMASGGAPYNEQFF. In nucleotides, the CDR3 is TGTGCCAGCAGCTCCATGGCCAGCGGGGGGGCCCCCTACAATGAGCAGTTCTTC.

This sequence joins TRBV7-2 and TRBJ2-7; D ambiguous. Germline loops: CDR1 SGHTA, CDR2 FQGNSA. The CDR3 has 15 amino acids. The V end lost 0 bases, the J end lost 2 bases, and 11 bases lay between the germline ends. The CDR3 coding sequence is TGTGCCAGCAGCTTAGCGTCAGCCAGGACCTACGAGCAGTACTTC. It codes for CASSLASARTYEQYF.

The chain recombines TRBV2 with TRBJ2-5; 9 nucleotides match TRBD2. V lost 1 base and J lost 0; bases outside the gene matches: 6. This CDR3 contains 17 residues. Germline V gene data show CDR1 as SNHLY and CDR2 as FYNNEI. CDR3 DNA: TGTGCCAGCAGTGAAGGTCTAGCGGGGATAAACCAAGAGACCCAGTACTTC. Amino acid sequence: CASSEGLAGINQETQYF. Looking up the rest from reference TRBV2 and TRBJ2-5 gives the full variable domain: EPEVTQTPSHQVTQMGQEVILRCVPISNHLYFYWYRQILGQKVEFLVSFYNNEISEKSEIFDDQFSVERPDGSNFTLKIRSTKLEDSAMYFCASSEGLAGINQETQYFGPGTRLLVL.

The CDR3 region is CASSLGQGHTDTQYF. DNA of the CDR3: TGTGCCAGCAGCTTAGGACAGGGGCACACAGATACGCAGTATTTT. The chain recombines TRBV7-6 with TRBJ2-3; 8 positions match TRBD1. The germline V gene has CDR1 SGHVS and CDR2 FNYEAQ. V trimming: 1 base; J trimming: 2 bases; junction bases outside the gene matches: 2. The CDR3 runs 15 residues.